The 2 T cell receptor beta chains reported below all come from one sample, sequenced in a study of T cell repertoires in cytomegalovirus infection. TCRdb re-analysed the reads in MiXCR, keeping a single row per CDR3 protein. The table lists 300,000 to 400,000 distinct CDR3 sequences, roughly 25% of them singletons, with roughly 14% in the top ten. No cognate antigen is known for these TCRs. Here the sequenced sample was cultured PBMCs, taken from culture after CMV antigen stimulation. These receptors originate from a human donor in good health (CMV status not recorded). Some clones in this sample may be carry-over from other donors' samples.

This clonotype was seen at least ten times. This chain links TRBV7-2 with TRBJ2-7; a possible D gene is TRBD1 (5 bases). This CDR3 comprises 15 residues. Trimming removed 1 base at V and 2 bases at J, with 12 bases between. Germline lookup yields CDR1 SGHTA and CDR2 FQGNSA. CDR3 protein: CASSLVGVTAYEQYF. The CDR3, as DNA: TGTGCCAGCAGCTTAGTAGGGGTGACAGCCTACGAGCAGTACTTC.

This clonotype came up a few times. The rearrangement uses TRBV10-3 and TRBJ2-3; 12 bases align to TRBD2. This CDR3 region has 16 residues. The germline V gene has CDR1 ENHRY and CDR2 SYGVKD. V trimming: 4 bases; J trimming: 2 bases; junction bases outside the gene matches: 4. Here the CDR3 DNA reads TGTGCCATCAGTGGCGGACTAGCGGGGACCACAGATACGCAGTATTTT. Its protein product is CAISGGLAGTTDTQYF.